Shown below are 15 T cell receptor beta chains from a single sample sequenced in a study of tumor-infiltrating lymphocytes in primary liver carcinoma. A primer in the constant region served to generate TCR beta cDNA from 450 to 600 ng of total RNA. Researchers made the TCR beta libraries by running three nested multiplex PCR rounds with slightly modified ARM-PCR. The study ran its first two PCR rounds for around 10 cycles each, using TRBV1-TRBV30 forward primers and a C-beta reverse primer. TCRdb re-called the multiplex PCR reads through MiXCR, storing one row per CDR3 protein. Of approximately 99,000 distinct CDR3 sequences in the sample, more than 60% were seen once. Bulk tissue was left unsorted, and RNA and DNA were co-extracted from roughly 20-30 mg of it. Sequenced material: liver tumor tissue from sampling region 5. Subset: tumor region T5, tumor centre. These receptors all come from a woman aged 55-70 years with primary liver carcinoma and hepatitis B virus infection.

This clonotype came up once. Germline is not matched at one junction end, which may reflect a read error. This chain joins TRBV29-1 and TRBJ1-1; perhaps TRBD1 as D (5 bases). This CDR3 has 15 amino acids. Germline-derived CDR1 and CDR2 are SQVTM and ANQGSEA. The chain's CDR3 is CSVLPGHGADTEAIF. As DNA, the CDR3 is TGCAGCGTTTTACCTGGACATGGGGCAGACACTGAAGCTATTTTT.

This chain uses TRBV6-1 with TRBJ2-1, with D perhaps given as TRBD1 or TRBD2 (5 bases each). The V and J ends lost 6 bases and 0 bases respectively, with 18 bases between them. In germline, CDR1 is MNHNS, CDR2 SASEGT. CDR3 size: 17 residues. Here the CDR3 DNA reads TGTGCCAGCAGCGCCGAACTGGGGGTGAGCTCCTACAATGAGCAGTTCTTC. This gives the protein CASSAELGVSSYNEQFF.

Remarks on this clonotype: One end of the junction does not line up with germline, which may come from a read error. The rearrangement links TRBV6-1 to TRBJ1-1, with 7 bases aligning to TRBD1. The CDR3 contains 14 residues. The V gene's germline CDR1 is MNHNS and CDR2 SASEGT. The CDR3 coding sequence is TGTGCCGGCAGCGAATACCAGGGGGGCACTGAAGCTTTCTTT. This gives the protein CAGSEYQGGTEAFF.

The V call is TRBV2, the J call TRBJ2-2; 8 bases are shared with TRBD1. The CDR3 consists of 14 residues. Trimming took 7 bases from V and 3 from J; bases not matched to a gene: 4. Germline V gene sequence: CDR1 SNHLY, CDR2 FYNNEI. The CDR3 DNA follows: TGTGCCAGCAAAGACAGGGGCGACACCGGGGAGCTGTTTTTT. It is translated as CASKDRGDTGELFF.

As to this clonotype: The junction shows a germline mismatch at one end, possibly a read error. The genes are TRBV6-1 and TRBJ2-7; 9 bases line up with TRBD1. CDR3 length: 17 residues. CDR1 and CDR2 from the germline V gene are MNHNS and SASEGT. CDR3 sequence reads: CAISSKIGTGTSYERYF. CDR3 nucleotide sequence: TGTGCCATCAGTTCTAAAATTGGGACAGGGACCTCCTACGAGCGGTACTTC.

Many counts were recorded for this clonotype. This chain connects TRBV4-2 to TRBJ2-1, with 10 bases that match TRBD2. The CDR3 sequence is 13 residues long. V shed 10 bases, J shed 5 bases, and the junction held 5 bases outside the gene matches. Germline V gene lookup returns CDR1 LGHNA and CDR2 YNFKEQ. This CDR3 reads CATGLAVHNEQFF. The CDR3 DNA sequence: TGTGCCACAGGACTAGCGGTCCACAATGAGCAGTTCTTC.

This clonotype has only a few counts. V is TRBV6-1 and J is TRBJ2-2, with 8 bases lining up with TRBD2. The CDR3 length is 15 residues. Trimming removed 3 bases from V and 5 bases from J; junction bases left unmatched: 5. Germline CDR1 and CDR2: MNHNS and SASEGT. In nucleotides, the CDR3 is TGTGCCAGCAGTGAGGAACTAGCGGCTACCGGGGAGCTGTTTTTT. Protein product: CASSEELAATGELFF.

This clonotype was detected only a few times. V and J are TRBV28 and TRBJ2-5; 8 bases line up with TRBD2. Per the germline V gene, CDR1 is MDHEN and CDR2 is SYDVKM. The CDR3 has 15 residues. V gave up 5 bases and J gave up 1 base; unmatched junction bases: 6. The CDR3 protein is CASSNSGLVQETQYF. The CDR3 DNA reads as TGTGCCAGCAGTAATTCGGGACTAGTCCAAGAGACCCAGTACTTC.

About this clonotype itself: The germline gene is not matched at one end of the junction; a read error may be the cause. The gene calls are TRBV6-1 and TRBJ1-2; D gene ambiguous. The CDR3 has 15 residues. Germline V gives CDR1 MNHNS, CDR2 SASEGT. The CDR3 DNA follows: TGTGCCAGCAGTACAAGGACGGGGAAGGCCTATGGTTACACCTTC. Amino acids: CASSTRTGKAYGYTF.

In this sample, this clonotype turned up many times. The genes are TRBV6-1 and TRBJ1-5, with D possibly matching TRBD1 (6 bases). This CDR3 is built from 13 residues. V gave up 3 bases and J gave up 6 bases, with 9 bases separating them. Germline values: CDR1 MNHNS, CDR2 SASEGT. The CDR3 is CASSEAGVQPQHF. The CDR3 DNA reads TGTGCCAGCAGTGAGGCAGGGGTTCAGCCCCAGCATTTT.

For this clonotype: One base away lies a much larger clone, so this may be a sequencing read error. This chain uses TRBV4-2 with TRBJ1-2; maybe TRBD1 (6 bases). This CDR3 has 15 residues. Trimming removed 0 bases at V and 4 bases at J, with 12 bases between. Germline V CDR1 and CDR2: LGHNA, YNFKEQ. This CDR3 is CASSQEGGVSYGYTF. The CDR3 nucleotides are TGTGCCAGCAGCCAAGAAGGGGGTGTTTCCTATGGCTACACCTTC.

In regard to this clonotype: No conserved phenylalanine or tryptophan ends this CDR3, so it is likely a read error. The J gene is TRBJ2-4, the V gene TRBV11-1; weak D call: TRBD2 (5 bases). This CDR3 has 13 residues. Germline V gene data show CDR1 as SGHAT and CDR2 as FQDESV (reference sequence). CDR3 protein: CATSLAWGDIQYI. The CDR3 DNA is TGTGCCACCAGCTTAGCCTGGGGAGACATTCAGTACATC.

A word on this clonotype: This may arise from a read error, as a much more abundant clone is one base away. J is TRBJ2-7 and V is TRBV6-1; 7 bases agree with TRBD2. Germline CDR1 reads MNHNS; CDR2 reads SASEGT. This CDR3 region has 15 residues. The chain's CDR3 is CTSRAPRGERNEQYF. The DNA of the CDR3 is TGTACCAGCAGGGCCCCTCGGGGGGAACGGAACGAGCAGTACTTC.

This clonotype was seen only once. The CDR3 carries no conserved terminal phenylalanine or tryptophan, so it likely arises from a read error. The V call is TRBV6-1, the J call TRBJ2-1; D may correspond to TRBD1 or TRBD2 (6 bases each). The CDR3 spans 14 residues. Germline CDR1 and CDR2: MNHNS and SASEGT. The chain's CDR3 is CASYIGGSYNEQFS. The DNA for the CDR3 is TGTGCCAGCTATATAGGGGGGTCCTACAACGAGCAGTTCTCC.

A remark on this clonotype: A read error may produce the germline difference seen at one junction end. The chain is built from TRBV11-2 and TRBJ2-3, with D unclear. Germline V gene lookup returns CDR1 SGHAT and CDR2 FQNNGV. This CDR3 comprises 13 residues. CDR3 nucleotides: TGTGCCAGCAACCTAGATCGAGGAGATACGAAGTATTTT. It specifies CASNLDRGDTKYF.